Listed here are 18 T cell receptor beta chains from one sample, sequenced in a study of blood T cell repertoires in COVID-19. Assay: immunoSEQ multiplex PCR; the TCRdb copy retains only in-frame clones and omits some. The sample has some 200,000 clones, 80% to 90% seen once. Source material: peripheral blood. The receptors come from a man of 80 years or more with acute or convalescent COVID-19.

The V gene is TRBV18, the J gene TRBJ2-1; D perhaps matches TRBD2 (6 bases). The V and J ends lost 1 base and 2 bases respectively, with 15 bases between them. There are 17 residues in the CDR3. CDR1 and CDR2 (germline): KGHSH, LQKENI. CDR3 DNA: TGTGCCAGCTCACCACGGCAGCGGGTTAATACCTACAATGAGCAGTTCTTC. Translated: CASSPRQRVNTYNEQFF. Supplemented by reference TRBV18 and TRBJ2-1, the full variable domain reads NAGVMQNPRHLVRRRGQEARLRCSPMKGHSHVYWYRQLPEEGLKFMVYLQKENIIDESGMPKERFSAEFPKEGPSILRIQQVVRGDSAAYFCASSPRQRVNTYNEQFFGPGTRLTVL.

The V call is TRBV29-1, the J call TRBJ1-2; a weak D match, TRBD1 (5 bases). The CDR3 spans 12 residues. In germline, CDR1 is SQVTM, CDR2 ANQGSEA. Trimming left V 3 bases short and J 6 bases short, with 11 bases between. The CDR3 loop reads CSVDIQGNGYTF. The CDR3 bases are TGCAGCGTTGATATCCAGGGAAATGGCTACACCTTC.

This clone showed up just a few times. CDR3 in DNA: TGCGCCAGCAGCTTGGGGGCCGGGGGACCTTCCTACAATGAGCAGTTCTTC. Amino acids: CASSLGAGGPSYNEQFF. The chain uses TRBV5-1 and TRBJ2-1; the D gene is possibly TRBD2 (6 bases). Trimming cost V 0 bases and J 1 base, with 14 bases left between them. The length of the CDR3 is 17 residues. Per the germline V gene, CDR1 is SGHRS and CDR2 is YFSETQ.

The CDR3 DNA reads TGTGCCAGCGCCTTTATACGACTAGCGGCCCGAGACAGCACAGATACGCAGTATTTT. The encoded protein is CASAFIRLAARDSTDTQYF. The chain has TRBV27 and TRBJ2-3, with 9 bases that match TRBD2. The trim removed 8 bases at V and 0 bases at J, leaving 18 bases unmatched. Germline values: CDR1 MNHEY, CDR2 SMNVEV (reference sequence). The length of the CDR3 is 19 residues.

As for this clone: Other nucleotide sequences from this sample produce the same CDR3. This sequence joins TRBV28 and TRBJ1-2; the match to TRBD1 covers 9 bases. V dropped 5 bases and J dropped 8; count of bases not matched to a gene: 9. The CDR3 consists of 14 residues. Germline V gene lookup returns CDR1 MDHEN and CDR2 SYDVKM. Written as DNA, the CDR3 is TGTGCCAGCAGTCCTCCGGGACAGGGCTACGGCTACACCTTC. It yields the protein CASSPPGQGYGYTF.

The rearrangement uses TRBV24-1 and TRBJ2-2, with 11 nucleotides matching TRBD2. The germline CDR1 and CDR2 sequences are KGHDR and SFDVKD. V lost 3 bases to trimming and J lost 2 bases; unmatched junction nucleotides: 4. The CDR3 spans 17 residues. The chain's CDR3 is CATSDPTSGINTGELFF. CDR3 DNA sequence: TGTGCCACCAGTGATCCGACTAGCGGGATTAACACCGGGGAGCTGTTTTTT.

The V gene is TRBV12-3 or TRBV12-4, the J gene TRBJ1-1, with 8 bases identical to TRBD1. The CDR3 contains 12 residues. V shed 10 bases and J 11 bases; nucleotides not matched to a gene: 12. The CDR3: CATLGTGGGAFF. The CDR3 bases are TGTGCCACCCTGGGGACAGGCGGTGGTGCTTTCTTT.

This rearrangement joins TRBV7-6 to TRBJ2-5; 7 bases align to TRBD2. The V and J ends lost 0 bases and 2 bases, in that order; junction bases with no gene match: 15. The CDR3 extends over 19 amino acids. Germline lookup yields CDR1 SGHVS and CDR2 FNYEAQ. The CDR3 nucleotides read TGTGCCAGCAGCTTAGCGGATGGCCGAGATGGGAGGGGTCAAGAGACCCAGTACTTC. Translated: CASSLADGRDGRGQETQYF.

The chain links TRBV9 to TRBJ1-5, with D uncertain. V lost 3 bases and J 6 bases, leaving 13 bases between the germline ends. The germline gives CDR1 SGDLS, CDR2 YYNGEE. This CDR3 is 14 amino acids long. The CDR3 region is CASSESMVGQPQHF. In DNA, the CDR3 is TGTGCCAGCAGCGAAAGTATGGTCGGTCAGCCCCAGCATTTT. The full variable domain, rest sourced from reference TRBV9 and TRBJ1-5, is DSGVTQTPKHLITATGQRVTLRCSPRSGDLSVYWYQQSLDQGLQFLIQYYNGEERAKGNILERFSAQQFPDLHSELNLSSLELGDSALYFCASSESMVGQPQHFGDGTRLSIL.

The genes are TRBV30 and TRBJ1-1; D gene ambiguous. The germline V gene encodes CDR1 GTSNPN and CDR2 SVGIG (reference sequence). This CDR3 has 12 residues. V lost 0 bases to trimming and J lost 11 bases, with 13 bases between them. The CDR3 DNA sequence: TGTGCCTGGAGTGTAAGAGGTCCAATGGCTTTCTTT. It encodes CAWSVRGPMAFF.

The V and J genes are TRBV7-3 and TRBJ2-1; TRBD2 aligns across 10 bases. The CDR3 is made up of 16 amino acids. Per the germline V gene, CDR1 is SGHTA and CDR2 is FQGTGA. The V gene end was trimmed by 4 bases and the J gene end by 2 bases; junction bases not matched to a gene: 5. CDR3 residues: CASSSGLAVAYNEQFF. CDR3 DNA sequence: TGTGCCAGCAGCTCCGGACTAGCGGTCGCCTACAATGAGCAGTTCTTC.

V is TRBV5-1 and J is TRBJ2-3, with a tentative D call TRBD2 (6 bases). V was trimmed by 6 bases and J by 2 bases, leaving 13 bases between them. The germline V gene has CDR1 SGHRS and CDR2 YFSETQ. The CDR3 is 14 residues long. CDR3 residues: CASKLAYATDTQYF. The CDR3 DNA sequence: TGCGCCAGCAAACTAGCATACGCCACAGATACGCAGTATTTT.

The chain links TRBV19 to TRBJ1-3; 9 bases match TRBD1. The germline V gene has CDR1 LNHDA and CDR2 SQIVND (reference sequence). V lost 6 bases to trimming and J lost 8 bases; unmatched junction nucleotides: 11. This CDR3 is built from 15 residues. The CDR3 nucleotides read TGTGCCAGTAGCCTAGCTGGACAGGGGATAGACACCATATATTTT. Translating gives CASSLAGQGIDTIYF.

V gene TRBV7-9 combines with J gene TRBJ1-4, with D perhaps matching TRBD1 (5 bases). CDR1 is SEHNR and CDR2 is FQNEAQ in the germline V gene (reference sequence). The CDR3 has 16 residues. V lost 4 bases and J 0 bases, leaving 12 bases between the germline ends. CDR3 bases: TGTGCCAGCAGCTCGGACACAGACTCAACTAATGAAAAACTGTTTTTT. Its protein product is CASSSDTDSTNEKLFF.

This clone came up once. The chain employs TRBV7-2 and TRBJ2-2; D remains unclear. Trimming left V 5 bases short and J 2 bases short, with 9 bases between. The germline gives CDR1 SGHTA, CDR2 FQGNSA. The CDR3 runs to 14 residues. In DNA, the CDR3 is TGTGCCAGCAGCCCCACACGTAACACCGGGGAGCTGTTTTTT. This translates into CASSPTRNTGELFF.

This chain connects TRBV10-3 to TRBJ1-3, with TRBD1 matching 7 bases. This CDR3 region has 18 residues. V lost 1 base and J lost 0; bases outside the gene matches: 9. Germline CDR1 and CDR2: ENHRY and SYGVKD. CDR3 region: CAISEFRDRDLSGNTIYF. The CDR3 region has the DNA TGTGCCATCAGTGAGTTCCGAGACAGGGACCTCTCTGGAAACACCATATATTTT.

The rearrangement uses TRBV18 and TRBJ2-5; 7 positions agree with TRBD1. V trimming: 5 bases; J trimming: 5 bases; junction bases outside the gene matches: 11. Germline V gene lookup returns CDR1 KGHSH and CDR2 LQKENI. The CDR3 runs 15 residues. CDR3 amino acids: CASSVRQGQGETQYF. The DNA of the CDR3 is TGTGCCAGCTCAGTCCGACAGGGTCAGGGGGAGACCCAGTACTTC.

The chain couples TRBV15 to TRBJ2-2; 11 bases agree with TRBD2. The germline gives CDR1 LNHNV, CDR2 YYDKDF (reference sequence). The CDR3 sequence is 17 residues long. V shed 1 base, J shed 0 bases, and the junction held 1 base outside the gene matches. The CDR3 DNA reads as TGTGCCACCAGCAGAGTGGGACTAGCGGCGAACACCGGGGAGCTGTTTTTT. Translating it yields CATSRVGLAANTGELFF. The full variable domain, rest sourced from reference TRBV15 and TRBJ2-2, is DAMVIQNPRYQVTQFGKPVTLSCSQTLNHNVMYWYQQKSSQAPKLLFHYYDKDFNNEADTPDNFQSRRPNTSFCFLDIRSPGLGDTAMYLCATSRVGLAANTGELFFGEGSRLTVL.